The entry below gives a single T cell receptor (beta chain) sequence along with its context. This sample was taken from a study of T cell changes during pregnancy in multiple sclerosis. The data were produced by immunoSEQ multiplex PCR, yet TCRdb's version contains in-frame clones alone and is incomplete. The profile shows 90,000 to 100,000 clones, 90% to 95% of them singletons. The V end was cut by 6 bases, the J end by 6 bases, with 12 bases between. This CDR3 has 11 amino acids. Germline V lookup: CDR1 SQVTM, CDR2 ANQGSEA. The chain links TRBV29-1 to TRBJ2-7, with D possibly matching TRBD2 (5 bases). This TCR derives from a female donor with multiple sclerosis, enrolled in a pregnancy study. The material sequenced was peripheral blood, taken in the third trimester of pregnancy. The CDR3 sequence is CSVVTRVEQYF. CDR3 DNA sequence: TGCAGCGTGGTAACTAGAGTCGAGCAGTACTTC.